Described below is a single TCR beta chain sequence and its context. The data were obtained in a study of cytomegalovirus exposure and HLA in healthy donors. Trimming took 8 bases from V and 0 from J, leaving 16 bases between them. Germline values: CDR1 SNHLY, CDR2 FYNNEI. The CDR3 has 15 amino acids. 13 Jbeta primers and 60 Vbeta primers were used for the PCR. Profiling relied on immunoSEQ multiplex PCR, and the TCRdb table lists in-frame clones only, not all of them. The table lists about 69,000 clones, about 74% of them singletons. Material for sequencing was PBMCs. The chain employs TRBV2 and TRBJ1-2; D is unresolved. The source is an older woman in good health and CMV-seropositive. CDR3 DNA: TGTGCCAGCGGGCGGGAGTCGTTAGCTAACTATGGCTACACCTTC. Translating it yields CASGRESLANYGYTF.